Below are 9 T cell receptor beta chains sequenced from a single sample in a study of spatial heterogeneity in lung cancer. Documented time point: sample taken at primary tumor resection. Sequencing of whole RNA from tumor, nontumor lung or frozen PBMC involved no sorting. TCRdb reprocessed the 5' RACE reads via MiXCR and lists one record per CDR3 protein. The profile shows around 40,000 distinct CDR3 sequences, 5.8% of them singletons. This specimen was PBMCs, taken at surgery. These TCRs come from a male donor with early-stage non-small cell lung cancer.

At least ten counts were recorded for this clonotype. This chain uses TRBV20-1 with TRBJ2-3; 9 bases align to TRBD2. The CDR3 totals 17 residues. Germline V lookup: CDR1 DFQATT, CDR2 SNEGSKA (reference sequence). J was trimmed by 4 bases and V by 0 bases; bases with no gene match: 11. This CDR3 reads CSARDLRWRGGSDTQYF. CDR3 in DNA: TGCAGTGCTAGAGATCTGAGGTGGCGGGGGGGTTCAGATACGCAGTATTTT.

The CDR3 region has the DNA TGCAGTGCTAGAGATCGGGGGGGCACTGAAGCTTTCTTT. This sequence encodes CSARDRGGTEAFF. The V gene is TRBV20-1, the J gene TRBJ1-1, with a weak D call TRBD1 (5 bases). The CDR3 is made up of 13 amino acids. The germline V and J ends were trimmed by 0 bases and 4 bases, with 9 bases remaining between them. Germline CDR1 reads DFQATT; CDR2 reads SNEGSKA (reference sequence).

Of note for this clonotype: Given a much more abundant clone one base away, this may be a read error. The CDR3 does not end in the conserved phenylalanine or tryptophan, so this is likely a read error. This rearrangement joins TRBV30 to TRBJ2-6, with no clear D. The germline V gene has CDR1 GTSNPN and CDR2 SVGIG (reference sequence). V shed 3 bases and J shed 1 base, with 4 bases lying between them. There are 13 residues in the CDR3. The CDR3 sequence: CAWRGSGANVLTL. CDR3 DNA: TGTGCCTGGAGGGGATCTGGGGCCAACGTCCTGACTTTA.

The V and J genes are TRBV6-1 and TRBJ2-2; D is possibly TRBD1 (6 bases). V was pared by 6 bases and J by 9 bases, with 17 bases between. Germline CDR1 and CDR2: MNHNS and SASEGT. The CDR3 runs 14 residues. In DNA form, the CDR3 reads TGTGCCAGCAGCCCGGGACATGCTAATAGGGAGCTGTTTTTT. Its translation: CASSPGHANRELFF.

This clonotype was counted many times. V usage is TRBV7-9 and J usage is TRBJ2-7; D ambiguous. CDR1 is SEHNR, CDR2 FQNEAQ, per germline (reference sequence). V was cut by 3 bases and J by 2 bases, with 8 bases left in between. The CDR3 is 13 amino acids. The CDR3 loop is CASSLTLTYEQYF. The DNA of the CDR3 is TGTGCCAGCAGCTTGACTCTCACCTACGAGCAGTACTTC. Full variable domain (outside the CDR3, taken from reference TRBV7-9 and TRBJ2-7): DTGVSQNPRHKITKRGQNVTFRCDPISEHNRLYWYRQTLGQGPEFLTYFQNEAQLEKSRLLSDRFSAERPKGSFSTLEIQRTEQGDSAMYLCASSLTLTYEQYFGPGTRLTVT.

In this sample, this clonotype turned up a few times. The rearrangement links TRBV19 to TRBJ1-1, with 10 nucleotides matching TRBD1. CDR3 size: 14 residues. J was trimmed by 4 bases and V by 10 bases; bases with no gene match: 9. Germline V lookup: CDR1 LNHDA, CDR2 SQIVND (reference sequence). CDR3 sequence reads: CATNPGTGVTEAFF. The CDR3, as DNA: TGTGCCACCAATCCCGGGACAGGGGTCACTGAAGCTTTCTTT.

This clonotype was observed at least ten times. CDR3 in amino acids: CASSQDSVNYGYTF. The CDR3 nucleotides are TGTGCCAGCAGCCAAGATTCAGTAAACTATGGCTACACCTTC. This chain connects TRBV3-1 to TRBJ1-2; the D is unclear. The CDR3 totals 14 residues. V was clipped by 0 bases and J by 2 bases, with 7 bases between them. The germline V gene has CDR1 LGHDT and CDR2 YNNKEL (reference sequence).

This clonotype was observed many times. This rearrangement joins TRBV5-4 to TRBJ2-6; D not certain. The CDR3 totals 16 residues. Germline values: CDR1 SGHNT, CDR2 YYREEE (reference sequence). V shed 7 bases and J shed 0 bases, with 14 bases lying between them. CDR3 region: CASGPGGSSGANVLTF. CDR3 in DNA: TGTGCCAGCGGCCCTGGTGGCTCCTCTGGGGCCAACGTCCTGACTTTC. Looking up the rest from reference TRBV5-4 and TRBJ2-6 gives the full variable domain: ETGVTQSPTHLIKTRGQQVTLRCSSQSGHNTVSWYQQALGQGPQFIFQYYREEENGRGNFPPRFSGLQFPNYSSELNVNALELDDSALYLCASGPGGSSGANVLTFGAGSRLTVL.

The chain recombines TRBV30 with TRBJ2-2; a weak D match, TRBD2 (6 bases). The V end was cut by 8 bases, the J end by 1 base, with 8 bases between. This CDR3 spans 12 amino acids. CDR1 and CDR2 (germline): GTSNPN, SVGIG (reference sequence). This chain's CDR3 is CAQGGNTGELFF. The CDR3 DNA sequence: TGTGCCCAGGGAGGGAACACCGGGGAGCTGTTTTTT.